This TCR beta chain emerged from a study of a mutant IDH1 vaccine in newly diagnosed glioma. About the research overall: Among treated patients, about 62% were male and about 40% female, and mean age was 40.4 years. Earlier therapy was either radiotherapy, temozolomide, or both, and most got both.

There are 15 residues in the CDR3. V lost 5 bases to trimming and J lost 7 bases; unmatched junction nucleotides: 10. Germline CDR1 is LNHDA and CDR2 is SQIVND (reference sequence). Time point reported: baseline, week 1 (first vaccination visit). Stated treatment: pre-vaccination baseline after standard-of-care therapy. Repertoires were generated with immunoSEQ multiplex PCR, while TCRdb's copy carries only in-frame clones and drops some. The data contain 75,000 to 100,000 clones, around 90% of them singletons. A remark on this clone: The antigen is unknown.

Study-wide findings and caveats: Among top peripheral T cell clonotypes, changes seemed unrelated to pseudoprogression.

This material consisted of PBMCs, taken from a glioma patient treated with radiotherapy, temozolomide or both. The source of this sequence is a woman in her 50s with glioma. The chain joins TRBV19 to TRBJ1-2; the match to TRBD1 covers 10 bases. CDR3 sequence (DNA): TGTGCCAGTAGTGACCGGGACAGGGGACTCGGTGGCTACACCTTC. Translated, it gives CASSDRDRGLGGYTF.